The 25 T cell receptor beta chains presented below share a single source sample, sequenced in a study of cytomegalovirus exposure and HLA in healthy donors. PCR used 60 Vbeta primers and 13 Jbeta primers. Measured with immunoSEQ multiplex PCR; TCRdb has only the in-frame clones, and not every one. The table includes under 130,000 clones, under 85% detected once. Sequenced: PBMCs. These receptors were collected from a man aged 40-50 years in good health and CMV-seronegative.

This chain uses TRBV11-3 with TRBJ1-1; D perhaps matches TRBD1 (6 bases). Per the germline V gene, CDR1 is SGHNT and CDR2 is YENEEA. V lost 1 base and J lost 0, with 12 bases in between. CDR3 length: 16 amino acids. CDR3 nucleotide sequence: TGTGCCAGCAGCTTAGCGTGGACAGCGATGAACACTGAAGCTTTCTTT. It specifies CASSLAWTAMNTEAFF. The full variable domain, rest sourced from reference TRBV11-3 and TRBJ1-1, is EAGVVQSPRYKIIEKKQPVAFWCNPISGHNTLYWYLQNLGQGPELLIRYENEEAVDDSQLPKDRFSAERLKGVDSTLKIQPAELGDSAVYLCASSLAWTAMNTEAFFGQGTRLTVV.

The chain joins TRBV30 to TRBJ2-7, with D possibly TRBD1 on 5 matching bases. This CDR3 spans 15 amino acids. The germline V gene encodes CDR1 GTSNPN and CDR2 SVGIG (reference sequence). V shed 8 bases and J shed 5 bases, with 25 bases lying between them. The CDR3 sequence: CAGHRTDWVVDEQYF. In DNA form, the CDR3 reads TGTGCCGGACACCGGACCGACTGGGTGGTCGACGAGCAGTACTTC.

The gene calls are TRBV6-6 and TRBJ2-1; tentative D call: TRBD1 (6 bases). The V end lost 2 bases, the J end lost 7 bases, and 12 bases lay between the germline ends. The CDR3 covers 14 residues. Germline CDR1 MNHNY, CDR2 SVGAGI (reference sequence). CDR3 sequence reads: CASSYPGQGNEQFF. Written as DNA, the CDR3 is TGTGCCAGCAGTTACCCGGGACAAGGGAATGAGCAGTTCTTC.

The V and J genes are TRBV6-1 and TRBJ1-2; 7 bases are a match to TRBD1. Germline V gene sequence: CDR1 MNHNS, CDR2 SASEGT. V shed 4 bases and J 4 bases; nucleotides not matched to a gene: 3. The CDR3 runs to 13 residues. CDR3 DNA: TGTGCCAGCAGTGGGGGACAGATCTATGGCTACACCTTC. The encoded protein is CASSGGQIYGYTF.

The genes are TRBV27 and TRBJ2-1, with TRBD2 as a possible D gene (5 bases). The CDR3 length is 13 residues. Trimming pared 3 bases from V and 4 bases from J, leaving 7 bases between. The V gene's germline CDR1 is MNHEY and CDR2 SMNVEV (reference sequence). The CDR3 sequence is CASSLGDYNEQFF. Written as DNA, the CDR3 is TGTGCCAGCAGTTTGGGAGATTACAATGAGCAGTTCTTC.

A few counts support this clone. The chain combines TRBV4-1 with TRBJ2-2; tentative D call: TRBD2 (6 bases). This CDR3 is built from 15 residues. Germline assignment: CDR1 MGHRA and CDR2 YSYEKL. The germline V and J ends were trimmed by 7 bases and 4 bases, with 16 bases remaining between them. CDR3 sequence (DNA): TGCGCCAGCACCACGGGACTCTCCGGCACCGGGGAGCTGTTTTTT. It translates to CASTTGLSGTGELFF.

This clone has just one count. The chain couples TRBV4-3 to TRBJ1-6; no clear D. Germline V gives CDR1 LGHNA, CDR2 YSLEER. The CDR3 loop spans 16 amino acids. Trimming stripped 0 bases from V and 4 bases from J, with 10 bases between. CDR3 sequence: CASSQDSTGYNSPLHF. CDR3 coding DNA: TGCGCCAGCAGCCAAGATAGTACGGGTTATAATTCACCCCTCCACTTT.

Only one count was recorded for this clone. The V and J genes are TRBV29-1 and TRBJ2-5; D may be TRBD1 (5 bases). Looked up from germline, CDR1 is SQVTM and CDR2 is ANQGSEA. The V and J ends lost 4 bases and 4 bases respectively, with 10 bases between them. CDR3 length: 12 residues. The CDR3 loop is CSVGQGRETQYF. CDR3 in DNA: TGCAGCGTTGGGCAGGGTCGAGAGACCCAGTACTTC.

The CDR3 nucleotides are TGTGCCAGTAGTATATGGGACAGGTGGAACAATGAGCAGTTCTTC. It translates to CASSIWDRWNNEQFF. The gene calls are TRBV19 and TRBJ2-1, with 8 bases matching TRBD1. This CDR3 has 15 amino acids. V was pared by 2 bases and J by 5 bases, with 5 bases of the junction left unmatched. Germline V gene sequence: CDR1 LNHDA, CDR2 SQIVND (reference sequence). Based on the CDR3 plus reference TRBV19 and TRBJ2-1, the full variable domain is DGGITQSPKYLFRKEGQNVTLSCEQNLNHDAMYWYRQDPGQGLRLIYYSQIVNDFQKGDIAEGYSVSREKKESFPLTVTSAQKNPTAFYLCASSIWDRWNNEQFFGPGTRLTVL.

V is TRBV7-8 and J is TRBJ1-1, with 10 bases matching TRBD1. The CDR3 extends over 13 amino acids. Germline-derived CDR1 and CDR2 are SGHVS and FQNEAQ. The ends lost 6 bases at V and 4 bases at J; junction bases unmatched: 2. The CDR3: CASRGQGSTEAFF. CDR3 bases: TGTGCCAGCAGGGGACAGGGGTCCACTGAAGCTTTCTTT.

The chain joins TRBV5-1 to TRBJ1-2, with D possibly TRBD1 on 5 matching bases. Per the germline V gene, CDR1 is SGHRS and CDR2 is YFSETQ. V lost 5 bases and J 3 bases, leaving 8 bases between the germline ends. This CDR3 has 12 amino acids. The CDR3 region is CASRGQDYGYTF. As DNA, the CDR3 is TGCGCCAGCAGGGGGCAGGACTATGGCTACACCTTC.

The V gene is TRBV2, the J gene TRBJ1-2; TRBD1 aligns across 8 bases. Trimming removed 6 bases from V and 5 bases from J; junction bases left unmatched: 8. The CDR3 consists of 14 residues. Germline CDR1 is SNHLY and CDR2 is FYNNEI. For the CDR3, the DNA is TGTGCCAGCAGGGACAGGGAGAGAGGGTATGGCTACACCTTC. It specifies CASRDRERGYGYTF.

This sequence joins TRBV7-9 and TRBJ2-1, with 12 bases lining up with TRBD2. J was trimmed by 13 bases and V by 1 base; bases with no gene match: 5. Germline loops: CDR1 SEHNR, CDR2 FQNEAQ (reference sequence). The CDR3 consists of 14 residues. The DNA for the CDR3 is TGTGCCAGCAGCTTAGAGGCTAGCGGGGGGGCACAGTTCTTC. Amino acids: CASSLEASGGAQFF.

By frequency in the sample, this clone is medium-sized (0.01 to 0.1%). The V and J genes are TRBV4-1 and TRBJ1-5; 10 bases map to TRBD1. V lost 4 bases to trimming and J lost 3 bases; unmatched junction nucleotides: 3. Germline-derived CDR1 and CDR2 are MGHRA and YSYEKL. CDR3 length: 15 residues. CDR3 in amino acids: CASSLGTGDNQPQHF. CDR3 nucleotides: TGCGCCAGCAGCCTCGGGACAGGGGACAATCAGCCCCAGCATTTT.

The rearrangement joins TRBV2 to TRBJ2-7, with unresolved D. Per germline, CDR1 SNHLY and CDR2 FYNNEI. This CDR3 comprises 12 residues. The V gene lost 5 bases and the J gene lost 4 bases, with 9 bases spanning the gap. The CDR3 here is CASSNTIYEQYF. CDR3 nucleotide sequence: TGTGCCAGCAGTAACACCATTTACGAGCAGTACTTC.

This clone was counted a single time. The chain uses TRBV11-2 and TRBJ1-1; D call uncertain. The germline CDR1 and CDR2 sequences are SGHAT and FQNNGV. V gave up 3 bases and J gave up 0 bases, with 5 bases separating them. This CDR3 has 13 amino acids. The CDR3 DNA is TGTGCCAGCAGCTTGCGGTTGAACACTGAAGCTTTCTTT. This gives the protein CASSLRLNTEAFF.

V gene TRBV6-5 combines with J gene TRBJ2-3; TRBD1 aligns across 7 bases. CDR3 length: 14 amino acids. Germline V gene data show CDR1 as MNHEY and CDR2 as SVGAGI. With V trimmed by 6 bases and J by 1 base, 4 bases remained unmatched. The DNA for the CDR3 is TGTGCCAGCAGCCCTGACAGGGGCACAGATACGCAGTATTTT. Its translation is CASSPDRGTDTQYF.

V is TRBV2 and J is TRBJ2-4; TRBD1 matches 8 bases. Germline V gene lookup returns CDR1 SNHLY and CDR2 FYNNEI. CDR3 size: 16 residues. The V gene end was trimmed by 6 bases and the J gene end by 0 bases; junction bases not matched to a gene: 7. The CDR3 DNA sequence: TGTGCCAGCAGGCGGGACAGGATCTTAGCCAAAAACATTCAGTACTTC. Its protein is CASRRDRILAKNIQYF.

The genes are TRBV6-5 and TRBJ1-2; D is undetermined. The CDR3 contains 16 residues. Trimming stripped 0 bases from V and 4 bases from J, with 15 bases between. CDR1 is MNHEY and CDR2 is SVGAGI in the germline V gene. CDR3 bases: TGTGCCAGCAGTTACTCGAATCGTCGGGGTGTCTATGGCTACACCTTC. Its protein is CASSYSNRRGVYGYTF.

The chain recombines TRBV5-1 with TRBJ1-3; D is ambiguous. The CDR3 loop spans 17 amino acids. Germline CDR1 reads SGHRS; CDR2 reads YFSETQ. V gave up 0 bases and J gave up 0 bases, with 13 bases separating them. CDR3 in amino acids: CASSLGTGLSSGNTIYF. For the CDR3, the DNA is TGCGCCAGCAGCTTGGGAACGGGTTTGAGCTCTGGAAACACCATATATTTT.

The rearrangement uses TRBV7-8 and TRBJ2-7; 7 positions agree with TRBD2. Unmatched junction bases numbered 5, after V lost 4 bases and J lost 2 bases. CDR1 and CDR2 (germline): SGHVS, FQNEAQ. There are 14 residues in the CDR3. In DNA form, the CDR3 reads TGTGCCAGCAGCTCCTCTAGCGGCACCTACGAGCAGTACTTC. Encoded protein: CASSSSSGTYEQYF.

This clone was counted only a few times. The chain joins TRBV6-1 to TRBJ2-5; D may be TRBD2 (6 bases). Between the trimmed V and J ends, which lost 2 bases and 5 bases, there was a span of 15 bases. The CDR3 is made up of 15 amino acids. Germline CDR1 and CDR2: MNHNS and SASEGT. The CDR3 loop reads CASSEWAGSTETQYF. The DNA for the CDR3 is TGTGCCAGCAGTGAATGGGCGGGATCGACGGAGACCCAGTACTTC.

CDR3 loop: CASSLLLQGTEAFF. CDR3 nucleotide sequence: TGTGCCAGCAGCCTCCTGTTGCAGGGGACTGAAGCTTTCTTT. The J gene is TRBJ1-1, the V gene TRBV4-2, with a possible D match to TRBD1 (6 bases). This CDR3 region has 14 residues. Germline CDR1 and CDR2: LGHNA and YNFKEQ. V was trimmed by 4 bases and J by 5 bases, leaving 14 bases between them.

The chain combines TRBV29-1 with TRBJ2-7; D is possibly TRBD2 (6 bases). V was shortened by 4 bases and J by 2 bases, with 15 bases between the two germline ends. Germline assignment: CDR1 SQVTM and CDR2 ANQGSEA. The CDR3 length is 14 residues. The CDR3 region is CSVVLAEAPYEQYF. The CDR3 region has the DNA TGCAGCGTTGTCTTAGCGGAGGCCCCCTACGAGCAGTACTTC.

This chain links TRBV5-6 with TRBJ2-5; D gene unclear. Trimming left V 2 bases short and J 5 bases short, with 4 bases between. The CDR3 runs 11 residues. The germline V gene has CDR1 SGHDT and CDR2 YYEEEE. CDR3 sequence: CASSFGETQYF. In DNA form, the CDR3 reads TGTGCCAGCAGCTTTGGCGAGACCCAGTACTTC.